The subject of this entry is one T cell receptor beta chain. Its recognized antigen is unknown. No clone much larger than this one lies a single base away; base qualities are absent. The data belong to a study of T-cell reconstitution after alpha-beta-depleted transplantation in children (dated by TCRdb to about 2016). Notes on the research overall: T-cell immune reconstitution after TCRalphabeta/CD19-depleted allogeneic hematopoietic cell transplantation in children was quantitatively tracked in the study by means of TCR repertoire profiling.

In light of the paper, this sample's treatment or condition label describes: allogeneic hematopoietic cell transplantation with graft depleted of TCRalphabeta T cells and CD19 B cells. TCRalphabeta/CD19-depleted allogeneic hematopoietic cell grafts were given to the transplant recipients, all of whom were children. After removal of 3 bases from V and 7 bases from J, the junction retains 11 bases not matched to a gene. As encoded in the germline V gene, CDR1 is SQVTM while CDR2 is ANQGSEA. The CDR3 spans 16 residues, from the cysteine through the phenylalanine. Only the CDR3 DNA is retained, 48 bases long and in frame from the first base. Library generation was performed with PCR. Sequencing relied on an Illumina HiSeq 2500. TCR library preparation used molecular barcoding, with unique molecular identifiers applied to normalize quantification of the TCRbeta repertoire. TCRdb reprocessing: public reads trimmed at Q25 with fastp, clones called with MiXCR, in-frame beta chains kept. When rows share a CDR3 protein, they turn into one entry using the most common DNA and genes. For this sample the table gives 250,000 to 400,000 distinct CDR3 sequences, of which roughly 21% were detected only once. The ten largest clones add up to 9.5% to 12% of the sample.

General findings and caveats noted by the study authors: Apparently early alphabetaT-cell count recovery about two months after transplant reportedly relied on only several hundred rapidly expanded clones derived from non-depleted graft cells. The high TCRbeta diversity at day 60 in some patients was ascribed to recipient T cells and intrathymic progenitors that had survived conditioning. The frequencies of hyperexpanded clones fell over the following months, and after one year, T-cell counts and TCRbeta diversity were mostly attributed to newly produced T cells.

The sequence is built from TRBV29-1 and TRBJ2-2, with 10 bases matching TRBD2. The clonotype comes from a male patient between 10 and 17 years old who had a stem cell transplant for acute lymphoblastic leukemia, so the T cells may come from the graft donor. Material: PBMCs, mostly from graft donor cells, obtained 180 days after TCRalphabeta/CD19-depleted stem cell transplant. In nucleotides, the sequence is TGCAGCGTTGAGGGTTGGCTAGCGGGAGAAGGCGGGGAGCTGTTTTTT. Its translation reads: CSVEGWLAGEGGELFF.